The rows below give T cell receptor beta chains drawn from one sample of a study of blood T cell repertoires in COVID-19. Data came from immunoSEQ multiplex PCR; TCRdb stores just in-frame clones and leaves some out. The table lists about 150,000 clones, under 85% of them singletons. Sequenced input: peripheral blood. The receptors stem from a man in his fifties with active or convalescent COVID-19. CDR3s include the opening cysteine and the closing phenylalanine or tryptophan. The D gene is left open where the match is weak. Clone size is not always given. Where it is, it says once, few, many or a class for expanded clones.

CDR3: CASSLWARDENEQFF; DNA: TGTGCCAGCAGCTTATGGGCGCGGGATGAAAATGAGCAGTTCTTC; J: TRBJ2-1; size: -; V: TRBV13; D: -
CDR3: CASNSGTGSSEQYF; DNA: TGTGCCAGTAACTCCGGGACAGGGTCTTCCGAGCAGTACTTC; J: TRBJ2-7; size: -; V: TRBV19; D: TRBD1
CDR3: CASSRDRGFAGQPQHF; DNA: TGCGCCAGCAGCCGGGACAGGGGATTTGCGGGCCAGCCCCAGCATTTT; J: TRBJ1-5; size: -; V: TRBV4-1; D: TRBD1
CDR3: CASRGLAVSEQYF; DNA: TGTGCCAGCCGAGGACTAGCGGTATCCGAGCAGTACTTC; J: TRBJ2-7; size: -; V: TRBV7-8; D: TRBD2
CDR3: CATSRALGIVEGYTEAFF; DNA: TGTGCCACCAGCAGAGCACTAGGGATTGTCGAGGGATACACTGAAGCTTTCTTT; J: TRBJ1-1; size: -; V: TRBV15; D: -
CDR3: CAWSVGEGAGEQYF; DNA: TGTGCCTGGAGTGTCGGCGAGGGGGCGGGGGAGCAGTACTTC; J: TRBJ2-7; size: few; V: TRBV30; D: -
CDR3: CASSQDLRSSVWEQYF; DNA: TGTGCCAGCAGCCAAGATCTTCGGAGCTCCGTTTGGGAGCAGTACTTC; J: TRBJ2-7; size: -; V: TRBV3-1/TRBV3-2; D: -
CDR3: CASSYSRTGTNEKLFF; DNA: TGTGCCAGCAGTTACTCCCGGACAGGGACTAATGAAAAACTGTTTTTT; J: TRBJ1-4; size: -; V: TRBV6-6; D: TRBD1
CDR3: CASSWGTKGQPQHF; DNA: TGTGCCAGCAGTTGGGGCACCAAGGGGCAGCCCCAGCATTTT; J: TRBJ1-5; size: -; V: TRBV28; D: -
CDR3: CASSYLPGQGALGNTIYF; DNA: TGTGCCAGCAGCTACCTACCGGGACAGGGGGCGCTTGGAAACACCATATATTTT; J: TRBJ1-3; size: once; V: TRBV7-8; D: TRBD1
CDR3: CAIRDRDEKLFF; DNA: TGTGCCATCAGGGACAGGGATGAAAAACTGTTTTTT; J: TRBJ1-4; size: -; V: TRBV10-3; D: TRBD1
CDR3: CASSYSGGPSQETQYF; DNA: TGTGCCAGCAGTTACTCGGGAGGACCTTCTCAAGAGACCCAGTACTTC; J: TRBJ2-5; size: -; V: TRBV6-5; D: -
CDR3: CASSILAGDVGEQFF; DNA: TGTGCCAGTAGTATCCTAGCGGGAGATGTAGGTGAGCAGTTCTTC; J: TRBJ2-1; size: -; V: TRBV19; D: TRBD2
CDR3: CASSAGLARDTQYF; DNA: TGTGCCAGCAGTGCTGGACTAGCACGAGATACGCAGTATTTT; J: TRBJ2-3; size: -; V: TRBV2; D: TRBD2
CDR3: CASGLVGADTQYF; DNA: TGTGCTAGTGGTTTGGTAGGAGCAGATACGCAGTATTTT; J: TRBJ2-3; size: -; V: TRBV12-5; D: -
CDR3: CASRATENTEAFF; DNA: TGTGCCAGCAGGGCCACAGAGAACACTGAAGCTTTCTTT; J: TRBJ1-1; size: -; V: TRBV2; D: -
CDR3: CASSLARQVGEAFF; DNA: TGTGCCAGCAGCTTAGCGCGACAGGTGGGCGAAGCTTTCTTT; J: TRBJ1-1; size: once; V: TRBV7-2; D: -
CDR3: CASSPTGGAGVAGELFF; DNA: TGTGCCAGTAGTCCTACCGGGGGAGCGGGAGTCGCCGGGGAGCTGTTTTTT; J: TRBJ2-2; size: once; V: TRBV19; D: TRBD2
CDR3: CASSRDQGAGANVLTF; DNA: TGCGCCAGCAGCCGGGACCAGGGGGCTGGGGCCAACGTCCTGACTTTC; J: TRBJ2-6; size: -; V: TRBV5-1; D: TRBD1
CDR3: CASSLDSLNEKLFF; DNA: TGTGCCAGCAGCCTCGACAGCCTTAATGAAAAACTGTTTTTT; J: TRBJ1-4; size: -; V: TRBV7-9; D: -
CDR3: CASSLSPGQGYEQYF; DNA: TGTGCCAGCAGCTTGTCACCGGGACAGGGGTACGAGCAGTACTTC; J: TRBJ2-7; size: -; V: TRBV5-4; D: TRBD1
CDR3: CASSLGYRDSETGELFF; DNA: TGTGCCAGCAGCTTAGGGTACCGGGACAGTGAGACCGGGGAGCTGTTTTTT; J: TRBJ2-2; size: -; V: TRBV11-3; D: TRBD1
CDR3: CASSKDRDGLAKNIQYF; DNA: TGTGCCAGCAGCAAGGACAGGGACGGGCTAGCCAAAAACATTCAGTACTTC; J: TRBJ2-4; size: -; V: TRBV28; D: TRBD1
CDR3: CASSWAGDANVLTF; DNA: TGTGCCAGCAGCTGGGCGGGAGATGCCAACGTCCTGACTTTC; J: TRBJ2-6; size: -; V: TRBV7-9; D: TRBD2
CDR3: CASSQDGATNQPQHF; DNA: TGTGCCAGCAGCCAAGACGGTGCCACCAATCAGCCCCAGCATTTT; J: TRBJ1-5; size: -; V: TRBV3-1/TRBV3-2; D: -
CDR3: CASSVTGNTEAFF; DNA: TGTGCCAGCAGCGTAACTGGGAACACTGAAGCTTTCTTT; J: TRBJ1-1; size: -; V: TRBV9; D: -
CDR3: CASGSPRTGFLAGELFF; DNA: TGTGCTAGTGGGTCCCCTCGGACAGGGTTTCTTGCCGGGGAGCTGTTTTTT; J: TRBJ2-2; size: -; V: TRBV12-5; D: TRBD1
CDR3: CASSPDRGGYGYTF; DNA: TGTGCCAGCAGCCCCGACAGGGGGGGCTATGGCTACACCTTC; J: TRBJ1-2; size: -; V: TRBV5-8; D: TRBD1
CDR3: CASRPDRDEKLFF; DNA: TGTGCCAGCAGACCCGACAGAGATGAAAAACTGTTTTTT; J: TRBJ1-4; size: -; V: TRBV6-5; D: -
CDR3: CASSSTLAGGYEQFF; DNA: TGTGCCAGCAGTTCTACACTAGCGGGAGGCTATGAGCAGTTCTTC; J: TRBJ2-1; size: -; V: TRBV6-5; D: TRBD2
CDR3: CASATPGGMETQYF; DNA: TGTGCCAGCGCTACGCCGGGGGGGATGGAGACCCAGTACTTC; J: TRBJ2-5; size: medium-sized; V: TRBV28; D: TRBD2
CDR3: CAWNLQGGGNQPQHF; DNA: TGTGCCTGGAATCTTCAAGGGGGCGGCAATCAGCCCCAGCATTTT; J: TRBJ1-5; size: once; V: TRBV30; D: TRBD1
CDR3: CASARREGEADEQFF; DNA: TGTGCCAGCGCCAGGAGGGAGGGCGAGGCTGATGAGCAGTTCTTC; J: TRBJ2-1; size: -; V: TRBV6-7; D: TRBD2
CDR3: CASSVTGAEAFF; DNA: TGTGCCAGCAGCGTGACAGGGGCTGAGGCTTTCTTT; J: TRBJ1-1; size: -; V: TRBV11-2; D: TRBD1
CDR3: CASSFTGLAYNEQFF; DNA: TGTGCCAGCAGCTTCACGGGACTAGCTTACAATGAGCAGTTCTTC; J: TRBJ2-1; size: -; V: TRBV7-3; D: TRBD2
CDR3: CASSQVQGLPGDTQYF; DNA: TGCGCCAGCAGCCAAGTGCAGGGGCTTCCAGGAGATACGCAGTATTTT; J: TRBJ2-3; size: -; V: TRBV4-1; D: -
CDR3: CASSLGAGSTGELFF; DNA: TGTGCCAGCTCCCTCGGCGCGGGCTCCACCGGGGAGCTGTTTTTT; J: TRBJ2-2; size: -; V: TRBV27; D: -
CDR3: CASSVATGFTEAFF; DNA: TGTGCCAGCAGCGTAGCGACAGGGTTCACTGAAGCTTTCTTT; J: TRBJ1-1; size: -; V: TRBV9; D: TRBD1
CDR3: CASSQVAVSSYEQYF; DNA: TGTGCCAGCAGCCAAGTGGCGGTAAGCTCCTACGAGCAGTACTTC; J: TRBJ2-7; size: once; V: TRBV14; D: -
CDR3: CASINRARNTEAFF; DNA: TGTGCCAGCATTAACAGGGCGCGGAACACTGAAGCTTTCTTT; J: TRBJ1-1; size: -; V: TRBV6-5; D: -
CDR3: CATSDQGLAGAKQFF; DNA: TGTGCCACCAGTGATCAAGGACTAGCGGGAGCGAAGCAGTTCTTC; J: TRBJ2-1; size: -; V: TRBV24-1; D: TRBD2
CDR3: CASSIQGRQPQHF; DNA: TGTGCCAGTAGTATCCAGGGTAGGCAGCCCCAGCATTTT; J: TRBJ1-5; size: -; V: TRBV19; D: -
CDR3: CASSLRDYLYNEQFF; DNA: TGTGCCAGCAGCTTAAGGGACTACCTCTACAATGAGCAGTTCTTC; J: TRBJ2-1; size: -; V: TRBV11-2; D: TRBD2
CDR3: CASSLTGGTIYEQYF; DNA: TGTGCCAGCAGTTTAACAGGGGGCACGATCTACGAGCAGTACTTC; J: TRBJ2-7; size: -; V: TRBV27; D: TRBD1
CDR3: CASSSPSGTGHEQYF; DNA: TGTGCCAGCAGCTCCCCTAGCGGGACGGGCCACGAGCAGTACTTC; J: TRBJ2-7; size: -; V: TRBV11-2; D: TRBD2
CDR3: CASSKAWQENTEAFF; DNA: TGTGCCAGCAGCAAAGCCTGGCAGGAGAACACTGAAGCTTTCTTT; J: TRBJ1-1; size: -; V: TRBV21-1; D: -
CDR3: CAWSVLGGRVHEQYF; DNA: TGTGCCTGGAGTGTACTGGGCGGGAGGGTCCACGAGCAGTACTTC; J: TRBJ2-7; size: -; V: TRBV30; D: TRBD2
CDR3: CASSLVLRPWRSGELFF; DNA: TGTGCCAGCAGCTTAGTCCTACGCCCTTGGAGGTCCGGGGAGCTGTTTTTT; J: TRBJ2-2; size: -; V: TRBV13; D: -
CDR3: CASSWRDRENTEAFF; DNA: TGTGCCAGCAGCTGGCGGGACAGGGAGAACACTGAAGCTTTCTTT; J: TRBJ1-1; size: once; V: TRBV5-4; D: TRBD1
CDR3: CASRLTGYEQYF; DNA: TGTGCCAGCAGGTTGACGGGATACGAGCAGTACTTC; J: TRBJ2-7; size: few; V: TRBV28; D: -
CDR3: CASSLRQGASGEQYF; DNA: TGCGCCAGCAGCTTACGACAGGGGGCGAGTGGCGAGCAGTACTTC; J: TRBJ2-7; size: few; V: TRBV5-1; D: TRBD1
CDR3: CASSPRTGGVEEQYF; DNA: TGTGCCAGCTCACCACGCACAGGGGGAGTGGAAGAGCAGTACTTC; J: TRBJ2-7; size: -; V: TRBV18; D: TRBD1
CDR3: CASSSGTGDWEKLFF; DNA: TGTGCCAGCAGTTCCGGGACAGGGGATTGGGAAAAACTGTTTTTT; J: TRBJ1-4; size: -; V: TRBV2; D: TRBD1
CDR3: CASSVSGVSTDTQYF; DNA: TGTGCCAGCAGCGTTTCAGGGGTCAGCACAGATACGCAGTATTTT; J: TRBJ2-3; size: -; V: TRBV9; D: -
CDR3: CASSLIPQLAGQAGDEQFF; DNA: TGTGCCAGCAGTCTTATACCCCAACTAGCGGGGCAGGCGGGCGATGAGCAGTTCTTC; J: TRBJ2-1; size: -; V: TRBV7-3; D: TRBD2
CDR3: CATLPIPRNSPLHF; DNA: TGTGCCACCCTACCAATCCCCCGTAATTCACCCCTCCACTTT; J: TRBJ1-6; size: -; V: TRBV18; D: -
CDR3: CASSSVPGQENSPLHF; DNA: TGTGCCAGCAGCTCCGTACCCGGACAGGAAAATTCACCCCTCCACTTT; J: TRBJ1-6; size: few; V: TRBV7-2; D: TRBD1
CDR3: CASSEGASYEQYF; DNA: TGTGCCAGCAGTGAGGGGGCGAGCTACGAGCAGTACTTC; J: TRBJ2-7; size: -; V: TRBV2; D: -